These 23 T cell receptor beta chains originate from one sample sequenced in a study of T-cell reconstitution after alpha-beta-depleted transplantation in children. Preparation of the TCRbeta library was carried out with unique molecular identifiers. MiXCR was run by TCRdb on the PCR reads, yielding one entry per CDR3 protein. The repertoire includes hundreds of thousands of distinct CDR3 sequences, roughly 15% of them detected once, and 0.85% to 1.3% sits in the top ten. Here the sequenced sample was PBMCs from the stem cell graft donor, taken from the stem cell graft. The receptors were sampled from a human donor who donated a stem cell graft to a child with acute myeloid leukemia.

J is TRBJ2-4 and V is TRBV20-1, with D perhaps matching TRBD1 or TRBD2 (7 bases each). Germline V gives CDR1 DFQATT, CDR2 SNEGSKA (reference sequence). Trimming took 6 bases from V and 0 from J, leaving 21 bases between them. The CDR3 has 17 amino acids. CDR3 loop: CSAPPRGGGLAKNIQYF. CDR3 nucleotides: TGCAGTGCCCCCCCCAGGGGGGGTGGCCTAGCCAAAAACATTCAGTACTTC.

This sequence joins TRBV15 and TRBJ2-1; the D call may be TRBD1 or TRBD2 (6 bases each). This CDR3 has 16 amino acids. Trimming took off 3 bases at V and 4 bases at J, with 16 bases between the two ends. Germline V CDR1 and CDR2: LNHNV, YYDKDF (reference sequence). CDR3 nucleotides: TGTGCCACCAGCAGTCAAAGGGGGGTTTTTTACAATGAGCAGTTCTTC. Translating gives CATSSQRGVFYNEQFF.

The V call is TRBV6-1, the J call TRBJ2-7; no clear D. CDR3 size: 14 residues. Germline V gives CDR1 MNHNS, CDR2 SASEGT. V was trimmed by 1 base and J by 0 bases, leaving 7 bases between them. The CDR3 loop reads CASSEVGNSYEQYF. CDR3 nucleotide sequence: TGTGCCAGCAGTGAAGTCGGTAACTCCTACGAGCAGTACTTC.

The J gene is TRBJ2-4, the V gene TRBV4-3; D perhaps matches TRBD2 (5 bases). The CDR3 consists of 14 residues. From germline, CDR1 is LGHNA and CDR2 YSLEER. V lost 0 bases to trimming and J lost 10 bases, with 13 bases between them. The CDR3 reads CASSQDPGNQIQYF. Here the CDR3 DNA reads TGCGCCAGCAGCCAAGATCCGGGGAACCAGATTCAGTACTTC.

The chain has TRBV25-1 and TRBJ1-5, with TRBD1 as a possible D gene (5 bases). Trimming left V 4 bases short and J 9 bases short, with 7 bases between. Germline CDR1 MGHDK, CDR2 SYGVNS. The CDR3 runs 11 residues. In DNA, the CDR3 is TGTGCCAGCAGTGCCGGGGGGCCCCAGCATTTT. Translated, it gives CASSAGGPQHF.

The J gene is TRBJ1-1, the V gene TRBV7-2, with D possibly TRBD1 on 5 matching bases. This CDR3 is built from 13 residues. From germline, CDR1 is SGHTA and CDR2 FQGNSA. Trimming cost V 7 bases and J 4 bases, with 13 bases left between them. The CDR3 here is CASTGARATEAFF. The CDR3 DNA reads TGTGCCAGCACCGGGGCGCGGGCCACTGAAGCTTTCTTT.

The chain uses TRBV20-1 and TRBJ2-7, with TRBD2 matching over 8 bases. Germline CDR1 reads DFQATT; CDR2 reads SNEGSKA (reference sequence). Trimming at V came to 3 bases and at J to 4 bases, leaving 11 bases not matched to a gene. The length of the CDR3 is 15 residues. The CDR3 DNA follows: TGCAGTGCTAGCGGGGGGGCCCCCTATGAATACGAGCAGTACGTC. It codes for CSASGGAPYEYEQYV.

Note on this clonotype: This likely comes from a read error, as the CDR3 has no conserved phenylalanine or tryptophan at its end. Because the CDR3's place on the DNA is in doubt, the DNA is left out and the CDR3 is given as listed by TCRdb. The CDR3 here is CASSNGFGRPLL. V usage is TRBV28 and J usage is TRBJ2-3; the table names TRBD2, a call not compared with the DNA. Per the germline V gene, CDR1 is MDHEN and CDR2 is SYDVKM. 12 amino acids form the CDR3, both terminal residues included.

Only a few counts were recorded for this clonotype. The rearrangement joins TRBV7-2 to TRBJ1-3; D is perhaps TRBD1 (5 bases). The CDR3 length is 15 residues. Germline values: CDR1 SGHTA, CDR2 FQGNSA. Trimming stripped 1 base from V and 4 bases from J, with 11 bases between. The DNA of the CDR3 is TGTGCCAGCAGCTTAGAAGGGGTGCGAGGAAACACCATATATTTT. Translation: CASSLEGVRGNTIYF.

The CDR3 sequence: CAWGLASYEQYF. The CDR3 DNA reads TGTGCCTGGGGCCTAGCCTCCTACGAGCAGTACTTC. The chain employs TRBV30 and TRBJ2-7; tentative D call: TRBD2 (5 bases). The CDR3 runs to 12 residues. Germline CDR1 is GTSNPN and CDR2 is SVGIG (reference sequence). Deletions cut 5 bases from V and 0 bases from J, with 8 bases between.

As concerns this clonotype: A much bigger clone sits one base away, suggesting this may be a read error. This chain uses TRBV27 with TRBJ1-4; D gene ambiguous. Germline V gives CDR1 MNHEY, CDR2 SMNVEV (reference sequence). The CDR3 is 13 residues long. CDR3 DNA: TGTGTCAGCAGTACGACAATGGGGGAAAAACTGTTTTTT. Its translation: CVSSTTMGEKLFF.

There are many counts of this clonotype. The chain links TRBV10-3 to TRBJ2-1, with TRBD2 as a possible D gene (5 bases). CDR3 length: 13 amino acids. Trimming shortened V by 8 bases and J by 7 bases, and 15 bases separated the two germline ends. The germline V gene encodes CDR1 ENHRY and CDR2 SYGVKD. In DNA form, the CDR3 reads TGTGCCATCGAGGGTTTTAATGGGAATGAGCAGTTCTTC. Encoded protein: CAIEGFNGNEQFF.

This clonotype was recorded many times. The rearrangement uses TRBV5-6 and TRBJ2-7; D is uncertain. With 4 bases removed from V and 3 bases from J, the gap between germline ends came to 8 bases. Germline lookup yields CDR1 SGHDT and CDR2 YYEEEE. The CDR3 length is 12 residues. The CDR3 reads CASSLSIYEQYV. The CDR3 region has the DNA TGTGCCAGCAGCCTCAGTATCTACGAGCAGTACGTC.

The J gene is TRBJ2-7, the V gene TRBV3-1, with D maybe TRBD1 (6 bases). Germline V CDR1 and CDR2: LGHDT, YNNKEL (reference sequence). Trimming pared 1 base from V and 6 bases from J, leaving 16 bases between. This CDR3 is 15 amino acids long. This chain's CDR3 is CASSQGVTGLREQYV. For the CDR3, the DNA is TGTGCCAGCAGCCAAGGCGTGACAGGTTTACGCGAGCAGTACGTC.

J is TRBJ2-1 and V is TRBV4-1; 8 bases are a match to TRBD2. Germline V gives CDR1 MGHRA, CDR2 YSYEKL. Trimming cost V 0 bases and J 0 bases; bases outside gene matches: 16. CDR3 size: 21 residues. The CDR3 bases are TGCGCCAGCAGCCAAGATCCCCCGTTGGCGGGGGGCATGAGCTCCTACAATGAGCAGTTCTTC. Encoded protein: CASSQDPPLAGGMSSYNEQFF.

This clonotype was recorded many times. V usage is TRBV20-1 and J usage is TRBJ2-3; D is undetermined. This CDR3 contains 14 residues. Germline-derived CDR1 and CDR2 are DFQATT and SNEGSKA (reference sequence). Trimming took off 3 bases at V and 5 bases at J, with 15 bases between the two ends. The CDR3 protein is CSARPRWAEDTQYF. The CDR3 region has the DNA TGCAGTGCTAGGCCACGGTGGGCCGAAGATACGCAGTATTTT.

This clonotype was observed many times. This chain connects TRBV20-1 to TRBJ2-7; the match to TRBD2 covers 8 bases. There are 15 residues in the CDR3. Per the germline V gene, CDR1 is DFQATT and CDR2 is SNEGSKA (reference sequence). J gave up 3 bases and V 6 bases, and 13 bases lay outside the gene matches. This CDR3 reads CSAHSPTSGSYEQYV. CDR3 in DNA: TGCAGTGCCCACAGCCCAACTAGCGGAAGCTACGAGCAGTACGTC.

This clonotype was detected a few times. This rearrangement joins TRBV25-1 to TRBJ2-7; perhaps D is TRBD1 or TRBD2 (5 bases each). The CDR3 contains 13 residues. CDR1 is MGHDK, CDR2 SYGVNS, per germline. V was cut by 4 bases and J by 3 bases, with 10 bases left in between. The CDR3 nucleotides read TGTGCCAGCAGTGGGGGGTTTAGCTACGAGCAGTACTTC. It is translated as CASSGGFSYEQYF.

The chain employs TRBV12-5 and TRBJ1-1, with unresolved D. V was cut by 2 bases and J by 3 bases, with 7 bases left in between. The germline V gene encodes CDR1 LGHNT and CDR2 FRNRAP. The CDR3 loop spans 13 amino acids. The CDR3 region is CASGLFGDTEAFF. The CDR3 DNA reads TGTGCTAGTGGTTTGTTCGGGGACACTGAAGCTTTCTTT.

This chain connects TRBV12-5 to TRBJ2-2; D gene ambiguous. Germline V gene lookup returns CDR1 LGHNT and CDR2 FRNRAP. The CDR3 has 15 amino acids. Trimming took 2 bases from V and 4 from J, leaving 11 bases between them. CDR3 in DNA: TGTGCTAGTGGTTTGAACAGCCTCTCCACCGGGGAGCTGTTTTTT. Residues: CASGLNSLSTGELFF.

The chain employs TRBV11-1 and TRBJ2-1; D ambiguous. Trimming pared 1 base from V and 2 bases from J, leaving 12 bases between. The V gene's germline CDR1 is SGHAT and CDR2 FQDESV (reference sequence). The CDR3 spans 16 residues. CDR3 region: CASSLVRPTPYNEQFF. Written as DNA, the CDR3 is TGTGCCAGCAGCTTAGTTCGTCCGACCCCCTACAATGAGCAGTTCTTC. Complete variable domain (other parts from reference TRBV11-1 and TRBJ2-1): EAEVAQSPRYKITEKSQAVAFWCDPISGHATLYWYRQILGQGPELLVQFQDESVVDDSQLPKDRFSAERLKGVDSTLKIQPAELGDSAMYLCASSLVRPTPYNEQFFGPGTRLTVL.

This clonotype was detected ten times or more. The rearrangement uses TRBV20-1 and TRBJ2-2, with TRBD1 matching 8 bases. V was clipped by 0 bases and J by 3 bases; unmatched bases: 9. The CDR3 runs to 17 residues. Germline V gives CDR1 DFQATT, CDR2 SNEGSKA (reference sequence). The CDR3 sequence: CSARDRTGLGDTGELFF. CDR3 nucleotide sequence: TGCAGTGCTAGAGACCGGACAGGGCTTGGGGACACCGGGGAGCTGTTTTTT.

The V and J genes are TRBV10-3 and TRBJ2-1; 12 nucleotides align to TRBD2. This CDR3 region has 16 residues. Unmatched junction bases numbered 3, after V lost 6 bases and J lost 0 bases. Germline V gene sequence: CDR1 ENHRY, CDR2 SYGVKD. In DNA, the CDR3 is TGTGCCATCAGGGAGACTAGCGGGAGCTCCTACAATGAGCAGTTCTTC. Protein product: CAIRETSGSSYNEQFF.